These 22 T cell receptor beta chains were sequenced from one sample in a study of blood T cell repertoires in COVID-19. Method: immunoSEQ multiplex PCR; TCRdb's copy keeps in-frame clones and lacks some. The sample carries roughly 200,000 clones, just under 80% recorded once. The material sequenced was peripheral blood. All receptors derive from a woman at least 80 years old with active or convalescent COVID-19.

This rearrangement joins TRBV2 to TRBJ1-1; tentatively, D is TRBD1 (5 bases). From germline, CDR1 is SNHLY and CDR2 FYNNEI. V was pared by 6 bases and J by 0 bases, with 8 bases between. This CDR3 region has 13 residues. CDR3 residues: CASRVTVNTEAFF. CDR3 in DNA: TGTGCCAGCAGAGTGACAGTGAACACTGAAGCTTTCTTT.

This chain joins TRBV15 and TRBJ1-1; D is uncertain. The CDR3 is 13 residues long. Germline V gene lookup returns CDR1 LNHNV and CDR2 YYDKDF (reference sequence). V lost 1 base and J lost 8, with 11 bases in between. The CDR3 reads CATSRGLGLEAFF. In DNA form, the CDR3 reads TGTGCCACCAGCAGAGGTCTGGGCCTGGAAGCTTTCTTT.

This clone was seen a few times. V and J are TRBV19 and TRBJ2-5; D not certain. Looked up from germline, CDR1 is LNHDA and CDR2 is SQIVND (reference sequence). Trimming took off 1 base at V and 5 bases at J, with 11 bases between the two ends. The CDR3 extends over 14 amino acids. CDR3 sequence (DNA): TGTGCCAGTAGTATAGTAGAAGGAGCGGAGACCCAGTACTTC. It specifies CASSIVEGAETQYF.

The J gene is TRBJ2-7, the V gene TRBV6-5; 8 bases agree with TRBD1. CDR3 size: 12 residues. Germline V CDR1 and CDR2: MNHEY, SVGAGI. The ends lost 6 bases at V and 5 bases at J; junction bases unmatched: 3. The CDR3: CASRWTGNEQYF. The CDR3 DNA sequence: TGTGCCAGCAGATGGACAGGGAACGAGCAGTACTTC.

The V call is TRBV19, the J call TRBJ1-2; 10 bases are shared with TRBD1. The junction had 8 bases not matched to a gene; V was cut back by 4 bases and J by 6 bases. The CDR3 extends over 15 amino acids. CDR1 LNHDA and CDR2 SQIVND come from the germline V gene (reference sequence). DNA for the CDR3: TGTGCCAGTAGTAAACCGGGACAGGGGAAAGATGGCTACACCTTC. Its translation: CASSKPGQGKDGYTF. Looking up the rest from reference TRBV19 and TRBJ1-2 gives the full variable domain: DGGITQSPKYLFRKEGQNVTLSCEQNLNHDAMYWYRQDPGQGLRLIYYSQIVNDFQKGDIAEGYSVSREKKESFPLTVTSAQKNPTAFYLCASSKPGQGKDGYTFGSGTRLTVV.

The rearrangement joins TRBV6-2 or TRBV6-3 to TRBJ1-5; perhaps TRBD1 as D (5 bases). Germline values: CDR1 MNHEY, CDR2 SVGEGT. The CDR3 spans 16 residues. The V gene lost 1 base and the J gene lost 2 bases, with 12 bases spanning the gap. The CDR3, as DNA: TGTGCCAGCAGTTACTTGCGGGGACTCGGCAATCAGCCCCAGCATTTT. Its protein product is CASSYLRGLGNQPQHF.

In its sample, this clone was seen many times. The chain recombines TRBV4-2 with TRBJ2-6; perhaps TRBD1 as D (6 bases). V was shortened by 1 base and J by 3 bases, with 13 bases between the two germline ends. The CDR3 spans 17 residues. Germline loops: CDR1 LGHNA, CDR2 YNFKEQ. CDR3 residues: CASSQALSGDGANVLTF. For the CDR3, the DNA is TGTGCCAGCAGCCAAGCCCTCTCAGGGGATGGGGCCAACGTCCTGACTTTC.

The chain combines TRBV28 with TRBJ1-4; D might be TRBD1 (6 bases). The length of the CDR3 is 14 residues. V lost 6 bases and J 7 bases, leaving 15 bases between the germline ends. The germline V gene has CDR1 MDHEN and CDR2 SYDVKM. In nucleotides, the CDR3 is TGTGCCAGCAGGGCCGGGACACCGGGTGAAAAACTGTTTTTT. Translated, it gives CASRAGTPGEKLFF.

The chain carries TRBV15 and TRBJ2-3, with 11 nucleotides matching TRBD1. Germline V lookup: CDR1 LNHNV, CDR2 YYDKDF (reference sequence). There are 15 residues in the CDR3. V lost 2 bases to trimming and J lost 5 bases; unmatched junction nucleotides: 3. DNA of the CDR3: TGTGCCACCAGCAGATCCGGGACAGGGGGAGATACGCAGTATTTT. It specifies CATSRSGTGGDTQYF.

The rearrangement uses TRBV27 and TRBJ2-7; the match to TRBD1 covers 8 bases. V lost 4 bases and J lost 7; bases outside the gene matches: 6. Per the germline V gene, CDR1 is MNHEY and CDR2 is SMNVEV (reference sequence). CDR3 length: 13 amino acids. The CDR3 DNA follows: TGTGCCAGCAGTTCAGGGGGCGCGTGGGAGCAGTACTTC. It encodes CASSSGGAWEQYF.

The chain is built from TRBV7-2 and TRBJ2-7, with 10 nucleotides matching TRBD2. J was trimmed by 2 bases and V by 5 bases; bases with no gene match: 6. The CDR3 consists of 15 residues. Germline V gives CDR1 SGHTA, CDR2 FQGNSA. CDR3 bases: TGTGCCAGCAGCACCAAGCGGGGGGGCCCCTACGAGCAGTACTTC. Translation gives CASSTKRGGPYEQYF.

The chain combines TRBV4-1 with TRBJ2-3; 8 nucleotides line up with TRBD2. The CDR3 spans 16 residues. CDR1 MGHRA and CDR2 YSYEKL come from the germline V gene. Unmatched junction bases numbered 10, after V lost 5 bases and J lost 3 bases. CDR3 amino acids: CASSTRAGAGTDTQYF. The CDR3 DNA reads as TGCGCCAGCAGCACCCGAGCGGGGGCCGGGACAGATACGCAGTATTTT.

J is TRBJ2-1 and V is TRBV3-1 (or the pseudogene TRBV3-2); unclear D gene. Germline V gene data show CDR1 as LGHDT and CDR2 as YNNKEL (reference sequence). Trimming stripped 6 bases from V and 0 bases from J, with 15 bases between. The CDR3 has 16 residues. CDR3 bases: TGTGCCAGCAGTCCAAGTGGCGGTAGCTCCTACAATGAGCAGTTCTTC. It specifies CASSPSGGSSYNEQFF.

The chain carries TRBV10-1 and TRBJ1-1; 9 nucleotides match TRBD1. Trimming cost V 7 bases and J 3 bases; bases outside gene matches: 3. There are 13 residues in the CDR3. The V gene's germline CDR1 is WNHNN and CDR2 SYGVQD (reference sequence). The CDR3 loop reads CASTGTGYTEAFF. The CDR3 DNA is TGCGCCAGCACCGGGACAGGGTACACTGAAGCTTTCTTT.

This sequence joins TRBV5-3 and TRBJ1-4, with D hard to call. TRBV5-3 is filed as an ORF, its function uncertain. This CDR3 comprises 18 residues. V shed 0 bases and J shed 0 bases, with 15 bases lying between them. CDR3 protein: CARSLARMQTPTNEKLFF. CDR3 nucleotides: TGTGCCAGAAGCTTGGCGAGAATGCAAACTCCAACTAATGAAAAACTGTTTTTT.

The chain employs TRBV24-1 and TRBJ1-3; no clear D. Germline values: CDR1 KGHDR, CDR2 SFDVKD. Trimming took off 3 bases at V and 0 bases at J, with 8 bases between the two ends. The length of the CDR3 is 15 residues. DNA of the CDR3: TGTGCCACCAGTGATGGCCCAGGCTCTGGAAACACCATATATTTT. It yields the protein CATSDGPGSGNTIYF.

This clone has only one observation. The chain recombines TRBV7-8 with TRBJ1-6, with D maybe TRBD1 (6 bases). CDR1 is SGHVS and CDR2 is FQNEAQ in the germline V gene. This CDR3 has 16 amino acids. Trimming removed 5 bases from V and 2 bases from J, with 13 bases in between. In DNA, the CDR3 is TGTGCCAGCAGCCCCACCCGACAGGCCTATAATTCACCCCTCCACTTT. Protein sequence: CASSPTRQAYNSPLHF.

The gene calls are TRBV19 and TRBJ1-1; 9 bases are a match to TRBD1. This CDR3 spans 13 amino acids. Germline V gene sequence: CDR1 LNHDA, CDR2 SQIVND (reference sequence). Trimming removed 5 bases from V and 6 bases from J; junction bases left unmatched: 4. CDR3: CASSPRTGAEAFF. The CDR3 DNA sequence: TGTGCCAGTAGTCCTCGGACAGGGGCTGAAGCTTTCTTT. Together with reference TRBV19 and TRBJ1-1, the CDR3 gives the full variable domain: DGGITQSPKYLFRKEGQNVTLSCEQNLNHDAMYWYRQDPGQGLRLIYYSQIVNDFQKGDIAEGYSVSREKKESFPLTVTSAQKNPTAFYLCASSPRTGAEAFFGQGTRLTVV.

The chain links TRBV27 to TRBJ1-2; unclear D gene. Germline loops: CDR1 MNHEY, CDR2 SMNVEV (reference sequence). V was pared by 3 bases and J by 8 bases, with 13 bases between. The CDR3 loop spans 13 amino acids. DNA of the CDR3: TGTGCCAGCAGTTTGTCAGGAGGAGTCGGCTACACCTTC. Translation gives CASSLSGGVGYTF.

J is TRBJ1-1 and V is TRBV28, with a possible D match to TRBD1 (6 bases). Trimming left V 6 bases short and J 1 base short, with 12 bases between. The CDR3 is 14 residues long. Looked up from germline, CDR1 is MDHEN and CDR2 is SYDVKM. The CDR3 protein is CASRPGTQNTEAFF. Here the CDR3 DNA reads TGTGCCAGCAGACCCGGGACACAGAACACTGAAGCTTTCTTT.

The V and J genes are TRBV5-5 and TRBJ2-2, with 7 bases aligning to TRBD1. Germline CDR1 SGHKS, CDR2 YYEKEE (reference sequence). Trimming took 5 bases from V and 3 from J; bases not matched to a gene: 7. The CDR3 sequence is 15 residues long. This CDR3 is CASREQGPDTGELFF. CDR3 sequence (DNA): TGTGCCAGCAGGGAACAGGGGCCGGACACCGGGGAGCTGTTTTTT. The variable domain in full, with the rest retrieved from reference TRBV5-5 and TRBJ2-2, is DAGVTQSPTHLIKTRGQQVTLRCSPISGHKSVSWYQQVLGQGPQFIFQYYEKEERGRGNFPDRFSARQFPNYSSELNVNALLLGDSALYLCASREQGPDTGELFFGEGSRLTVL.

This clone has a handful of counts. The V gene is TRBV19, the J gene TRBJ1-5; TRBD1 agrees at 8 bases. CDR1 is LNHDA and CDR2 is SQIVND in the germline V gene (reference sequence). The CDR3 loop spans 13 amino acids. With V trimmed by 6 bases and J by 8 bases, 6 bases remained unmatched. The CDR3 loop reads CASRAGGSEPQHF. CDR3 coding DNA: TGTGCCAGTAGAGCAGGGGGCTCGGAGCCCCAGCATTTT.